A single sample gave rise to the 26 T cell receptor beta chains below, sequenced in a study of beta chain features in type 1 diabetes. Whole-study results and caveats: For Type 1 diabetes patients, all four CD4+ subsets carried TCRB CDR3s that were moderately but significantly shorter.

The study reverse transcribed the entire isolated RNA, so it sequenced expressed TCRB transcripts. Profiling relied on immunoSEQ multiplex PCR, and the TCRdb table lists in-frame clones only, not all of them. The data hold some 640,000 clones, with 11% to 15% observed a single time. These receptors are not linked to any known antigen. Input material: naive CD4+ T cells from blood. The receptors stem from a young man with type 1 diabetes.

This clone has only a few counts. This rearrangement joins TRBV7-2 to TRBJ2-1, with a possible D match to TRBD2 (6 bases). Germline V CDR1 and CDR2: SGHTA, FQGNSA. Trimming pared 4 bases from V and 0 bases from J, leaving 10 bases between. The CDR3 totals 15 residues. The CDR3 protein is CASSSGLFSYNEQFF. The DNA for the CDR3 is TGTGCCAGCAGCTCGGGACTCTTCTCCTACAATGAGCAGTTCTTC.

This clone has only a few counts. The chain is built from TRBV10-3 and TRBJ2-7, with TRBD1 identical over 7 bases. This CDR3 is built from 14 residues. V lost 6 bases to trimming and J lost 3 bases; unmatched junction nucleotides: 8. Germline V gives CDR1 ENHRY, CDR2 SYGVKD. The CDR3: CAISQGDPYYEQYF. In DNA form, the CDR3 reads TGTGCCATCAGCCAGGGGGACCCATACTACGAGCAGTACTTC.

This clone has only a few counts. This chain uses TRBV5-1 with TRBJ1-2; weak D call: TRBD1 (6 bases). The V end was cut by 7 bases, the J end by 8 bases, with 15 bases between. The germline CDR1 and CDR2 sequences are SGHRS and YFSETQ. The length of the CDR3 is 12 residues. The chain's CDR3 is CASGGEGSGYTF. CDR3 bases: TGCGCCAGCGGGGGCGAGGGATCCGGCTACACCTTC.

This clone showed up just a few times. The chain links TRBV5-1 to TRBJ2-6; D tentatively fits TRBD1 or TRBD2 (6 bases each). V shed 2 bases and J shed 0 bases, with 15 bases lying between them. The CDR3 covers 18 residues. CDR1 SGHRS and CDR2 YFSETQ come from the germline V gene. The CDR3 DNA follows: TGCGCCAGCAGCTTTGGAGGGGGATACCTCTCTGGGGCCAACGTCCTGACTTTC. Its protein is CASSFGGGYLSGANVLTF.

This clone was observed a few times. The V and J genes are TRBV5-1 and TRBJ1-2; possible D gene TRBD1, 6 bases. Trimming cost V 0 bases and J 6 bases, with 9 bases left between them. Germline lookup yields CDR1 SGHRS and CDR2 YFSETQ. The CDR3 runs 13 residues. CDR3 sequence: CASSLAGADGYTF. The CDR3 bases are TGCGCCAGCAGCTTGGCAGGGGCGGATGGCTACACCTTC.

This clone was picked up a small number of times. This chain uses TRBV28 with TRBJ2-7; the D is unclear. Germline CDR1 is MDHEN and CDR2 is SYDVKM. CDR3 size: 14 residues. The V and J ends lost 2 bases and 2 bases respectively, with 10 bases between them. This CDR3 is CASSLAQPAYEQYF. The CDR3 DNA reads as TGTGCCAGCAGTTTAGCACAGCCTGCCTACGAGCAGTACTTC.

The chain couples TRBV7-2 to TRBJ1-5, with a weak D call TRBD1 (5 bases). The germline V gene encodes CDR1 SGHTA and CDR2 FQGNSA. V lost 5 bases and J 4 bases, leaving 9 bases between the germline ends. CDR3 length: 13 amino acids. In nucleotides, the CDR3 is TGTGCCAGCAGCAGACAGCGAAATCAGCCCCAGCATTTT. Amino acid sequence: CASSRQRNQPQHF.

The chain uses TRBV9 and TRBJ2-5; 11 positions agree with TRBD1. Germline assignment: CDR1 SGDLS and CDR2 YYNGEE. This CDR3 has 16 amino acids. Germline trimming cut 6 bases from V and 2 bases from J; bases unmatched to any gene: 9. CDR3 in amino acids: CASTARTGGPQETQYF. The CDR3, as DNA: TGTGCCAGCACCGCTCGGACAGGGGGCCCGCAAGAGACCCAGTACTTC. Filled out from reference TRBV9 and TRBJ2-5, the complete variable domain reads DSGVTQTPKHLITATGQRVTLRCSPRSGDLSVYWYQQSLDQGLQFLIQYYNGEERAKGNILERFSAQQFPDLHSELNLSSLELGDSALYFCASTARTGGPQETQYFGPGTRLLVL.

CDR3: CAWSPSAGRVADTQYF. CDR3 nucleotides: TGTGCCTGGAGCCCCAGCGCAGGGAGAGTCGCAGATACGCAGTATTTT. The V gene is TRBV30, the J gene TRBJ2-3; D tentatively fits TRBD1 or TRBD2 (5 bases each). This CDR3 contains 16 residues. V lost 3 bases, J lost 4 bases, and 20 bases lay in between. Germline V gene sequence: CDR1 GTSNPN, CDR2 SVGIG (reference sequence).

The sample holds a few counts of this clone. The chain combines TRBV14 with TRBJ2-3; 7 bases align to TRBD1. CDR3 length equals 16 residues. CDR1 and CDR2 from the germline V gene are SGHDN and FVKESK. J gave up 2 bases and V 5 bases, and 10 bases lay outside the gene matches. The DNA for the CDR3 is TGTGCCAGCAGCTCACCGGGACAGACCAACACAGATACGCAGTATTTT. Translated: CASSSPGQTNTDTQYF.

This clone was counted a single time. The chain carries TRBV5-4 and TRBJ1-5; the D gene is possibly TRBD1 (5 bases). The V gene's germline CDR1 is SGHNT and CDR2 YYREEE (reference sequence). Trimming took off 2 bases at V and 3 bases at J, with 9 bases between the two ends. There are 14 residues in the CDR3. The CDR3 DNA reads as TGTGCCAGCAGCTTCGGGACCAACAATCAGCCCCAGCATTTT. It specifies CASSFGTNNQPQHF.

V gene TRBV9 combines with J gene TRBJ2-1; 8 nucleotides line up with TRBD1. Trimming removed 0 bases from V and 9 bases from J; junction bases left unmatched: 8. From germline, CDR1 is SGDLS and CDR2 YYNGEE. The CDR3 runs to 15 residues. This chain's CDR3 is CASSVGQGAGSEQFF. The CDR3, as DNA: TGTGCCAGCAGCGTAGGGCAGGGGGCAGGGAGTGAGCAGTTCTTC. Supplemented by reference TRBV9 and TRBJ2-1, the full variable domain reads DSGVTQTPKHLITATGQRVTLRCSPRSGDLSVYWYQQSLDQGLQFLIQYYNGEERAKGNILERFSAQQFPDLHSELNLSSLELGDSALYFCASSVGQGAGSEQFFGPGTRLTVL.

This clone has only a few counts. The chain links TRBV5-1 to TRBJ2-1; the D is unclear. V was pared by 6 bases and J by 9 bases, with 10 bases between. The CDR3 is made up of 11 amino acids. In germline, CDR1 is SGHRS, CDR2 YFSETQ. CDR3 in amino acids: CASNAATEQFF. CDR3 coding DNA: TGCGCCAGCAATGCTGCAACTGAGCAGTTCTTC.

Only one count was recorded for this clone. This chain links TRBV18 with TRBJ1-6, with no clear D. Per germline, CDR1 KGHSH and CDR2 LQKENI. V was cut by 3 bases and J by 14 bases, with 14 bases left in between. The CDR3 contains 13 residues. Here the CDR3 reads CASSPLDRSTLHF. The DNA of the CDR3 is TGTGCCAGCTCACCTCTGGACCGTTCGACCCTCCACTTT.

This chain joins TRBV27 and TRBJ2-7; D gene uncertain. The CDR3 spans 13 residues. The V gene's germline CDR1 is MNHEY and CDR2 SMNVEV (reference sequence). Trimming shortened V by 0 bases and J by 5 bases, and 8 bases separated the two germline ends. As DNA, the CDR3 is TGTGCCAGCAGTTTATCGAGACAAAACGAGCAGTACTTC. Translated, it gives CASSLSRQNEQYF.

This clone was seen a few times. The rearrangement uses TRBV5-1 and TRBJ2-2; 8 nucleotides line up with TRBD2. Germline trimming cut 4 bases from V and 4 bases from J; bases unmatched to any gene: 6. This CDR3 has 15 amino acids. Looked up from germline, CDR1 is SGHRS and CDR2 is YFSETQ. The CDR3 nucleotides are TGCGCCAGCAGCCCCCGGGAGGGCCCCACCGGGGAGCTGTTTTTT. Amino acids: CASSPREGPTGELFF.

V gene TRBV23-1 combines with J gene TRBJ1-5; 8 nucleotides match TRBD1. TRBV23-1 is an ORF for which the function is uncertain. The V segment lost 7 bases and the J segment 0 bases; nucleotides outside the gene matches: 2. There are 14 residues in the CDR3. DNA of the CDR3: TGCGCCAGCATGGACAGGGCTAGCAATCAGCCCCAGCATTTT. It encodes CASMDRASNQPQHF.

The genes are TRBV20-1 and TRBJ1-2; D gene ambiguous. Trimming cost V 6 bases and J 4 bases, with 9 bases left between them. CDR3 length equals 11 residues. Germline assignment: CDR1 DFQATT and CDR2 SNEGSKA (reference sequence). CDR3 nucleotides: TGCAGTGCCGGTTCATTCTATGGCTACACCTTC. It yields the protein CSAGSFYGYTF.

This clone has more than one count but fewer than ten. The chain couples TRBV7-2 to TRBJ2-1; 11 positions match TRBD1. With V trimmed by 3 bases and J by 6 bases, 1 base remained unmatched. Germline V lookup: CDR1 SGHTA, CDR2 FQGNSA. The CDR3 is made up of 14 amino acids. The CDR3 is CASSFGTGGNEQFF. The CDR3 DNA reads as TGTGCCAGCAGCTTCGGGACAGGGGGCAATGAGCAGTTCTTC.

The chain recombines TRBV7-2 with TRBJ1-1, with D hard to call. V gave up 1 base and J gave up 0 bases, with 12 bases separating them. Germline CDR1 SGHTA, CDR2 FQGNSA. This CDR3 has 16 amino acids. CDR3 in amino acids: CASSLVWEEMNTEAFF. Here the CDR3 DNA reads TGTGCCAGCAGCTTAGTATGGGAAGAGATGAACACTGAAGCTTTCTTT.

This clone was counted between two and nine times. This chain joins TRBV2 and TRBJ2-7, with 11 bases lining up with TRBD1. CDR1 and CDR2 (germline): SNHLY, FYNNEI. The CDR3 loop spans 14 amino acids. Trimming took 4 bases from V and 3 from J; bases not matched to a gene: 2. The CDR3 region has the DNA TGTGCCAGCAGTGGGACAGGGGGCAACTACGAGCAGTACTTC. It codes for CASSGTGGNYEQYF. The full variable domain, its missing parts supplied by reference TRBV2 and TRBJ2-7, is EPEVTQTPSHQVTQMGQEVILRCVPISNHLYFYWYRQILGQKVEFLVSFYNNEISEKSEIFDDQFSVERPDGSNFTLKIRSTKLEDSAMYFCASSGTGGNYEQYFGPGTRLTVT.

This clone was observed a few times. The rearrangement links TRBV2 to TRBJ2-7; no reliable D call. Looked up from germline, CDR1 is SNHLY and CDR2 is FYNNEI. The CDR3 extends over 13 amino acids. V was shortened by 6 bases and J by 7 bases, with 16 bases between the two germline ends. CDR3 coding DNA: TGTGCCAGCAGGCTGGACCCGGGCCTAGAGCAGTACTTC. Its translation: CASRLDPGLEQYF.

The table lists this clone with a few counts. The V call is TRBV19, the J call TRBJ2-6; the D is unclear. CDR1 and CDR2 (germline): LNHDA, SQIVND (reference sequence). The V end was cut by 1 base, the J end by 1 base, with 8 bases between. The CDR3 covers 16 residues. The CDR3 nucleotides read TGTGCCAGTAGTATAGGAGCCGGGTCTGGGGCCAACGTCCTGACTTTC. It codes for CASSIGAGSGANVLTF.

The chain links TRBV14 to TRBJ1-2; D is unresolved. Germline V CDR1 and CDR2: SGHDN, FVKESK. Deletions cut 4 bases from V and 4 bases from J, with 7 bases between. The CDR3 has 12 residues. This chain's CDR3 is CASSPDGYGYTF. DNA of the CDR3: TGTGCCAGCAGCCCGGACGGCTATGGCTACACCTTC.

The table lists this clone with a few counts. The genes are TRBV4-3 and TRBJ2-3; D unresolved. Germline CDR1 is LGHNA and CDR2 is YSLEER. This CDR3 region has 14 residues. V gave up 5 bases and J gave up 4 bases, with 13 bases separating them. CDR3 nucleotides: TGCGCCAGCAGCTCCCAACACTGGTCAGATACGCAGTATTTT. Residues: CASSSQHWSDTQYF.

V usage is TRBV7-2 and J usage is TRBJ2-7, with 13 positions matching TRBD2. This CDR3 has 15 amino acids. J lost 1 base, V lost 3 bases, and 0 bases had no gene match. The V gene's germline CDR1 is SGHTA and CDR2 FQGNSA. Here the CDR3 reads CASSLTSGRSYEQYF. CDR3 nucleotide sequence: TGTGCCAGCAGCTTGACTAGCGGGAGGTCCTACGAGCAGTACTTC. Based on the CDR3 plus reference TRBV7-2 and TRBJ2-7, the full variable domain is GAGVSQSPSNKVTEKGKDVELRCDPISGHTALYWYRQSLGQGLEFLIYFQGNSAPDKSGLPSDRFSAERTGGSVSTLTIQRTQQEDSAVYLCASSLTSGRSYEQYFGPGTRLTVT.